This T cell receptor beta chain appears in the sequencing data of a study of T and B cells in COVID-19 patients. Study summary: COVID-19 patients gave peripheral blood either during active infection or after recovery. Comorbidities linked to unfavorable COVID-19 outcome were present in 18 of 20 active-infection patients. Findings of the study overall: Sorted SARS-CoV-2-responsive or tetramer+ T cells and CD4+, regulatory and CD8+ subsets were not yet sequenced. Patients with COVID-19 reportedly showed strongly skewed T cell receptor beta variable and joining gene usage.

For this clonotype: The antigen is undetermined.

TRB rearrangements were amplified by multiplex PCR with BIOMED2 TRB-A/B primers. MiXCR, applied by TCRdb to the multiplex PCR reads, yields one record per CDR3 protein. This table holds approximately 26,000 distinct CDR3 sequences, about 33% found once. TRB was amplified from about 250-500 ng of blood genomic DNA. This CDR3 region has 15 residues. V gave up 3 bases and J gave up 4 bases, with 15 bases separating them. Germline V gene data show CDR1 as LNHNV and CDR2 as YYDKDF (reference sequence). The sample comprised blood. The rearrangement joins TRBV15 to TRBJ1-2; perhaps TRBD1 as D (6 bases). The source is a human donor who had recovered from COVID-19. The CDR3 sequence: CATSSRGGSRYGYTF. For the CDR3, the DNA is TGTGCCACCAGCAGCCGAGGGGGGTCCCGCTATGGCTACACCTTC.